The 6 T cell receptor beta chains presented below share a single source sample, sequenced in a study of a mutant IDH1 vaccine in newly diagnosed glioma. No antigen is known for these receptors. Time point specified: week 47, end of study. Vaccinated patients received 300 ug of mutant IDH1 20-mer peptide per dose, with topical imiquimod. Produced via immunoSEQ multiplex PCR; TCRdb's table is partial and in-frame only. The sample comprises about 50,000 clones, over 70% of which are singletons, and around 5% rests with the top ten. The specimen comprised PBMCs, sampled from a glioma patient whose treatment included an IDH1 peptide vaccine. Receptors were obtained from a man aged 50-59 years with glioma.

Only a few counts were recorded for this clone. The chain links TRBV30 to TRBJ2-1; 9 nucleotides agree with TRBD2. With 2 bases clipped from V and 10 bases from J, the junction kept 9 bases outside the gene matches. The CDR3 has 14 residues. Germline V gives CDR1 GTSNPN, CDR2 SVGIG (reference sequence). The CDR3 loop reads CAWSPDNLAGEQFF. The CDR3 DNA reads as TGTGCCTGGAGTCCGGATAATCTAGCGGGGGAGCAGTTCTTC.

This clone appeared once. The rearrangement links TRBV4-3 to TRBJ1-2, with 8 bases identical to TRBD1. Germline V gene lookup returns CDR1 LGHNA and CDR2 YSLEER. The CDR3 has 13 amino acids. The trim removed 4 bases at V and 7 bases at J, leaving 5 bases unmatched. In DNA, the CDR3 is TGCGCCAGCAGCCCAGGGACAGGTCGTGGCTACACCTTC. Amino acids: CASSPGTGRGYTF.

The chain links TRBV6-6 to TRBJ1-4; 7 nucleotides agree with TRBD1. V gave up 5 bases and J gave up 0 bases; unmatched junction bases: 6. This CDR3 spans 16 amino acids. Looked up from germline, CDR1 is MNHNY and CDR2 is SVGAGI (reference sequence). CDR3: CASSRQGLATNEKLFF. CDR3 DNA sequence: TGTGCCAGCAGTCGACAGGGATTGGCAACTAATGAAAAACTGTTTTTT.

The J gene is TRBJ1-5, the V gene TRBV5-4; 8 bases agree with TRBD1. Per germline, CDR1 SGHNT and CDR2 YYREEE (reference sequence). The CDR3 length is 17 residues. After removal of 0 bases from V and 5 bases from J, the junction contained 10 bases not matched to a gene. DNA of the CDR3: TGTGCCAGCAGCTTGGATGGAGGACAGGGTGACTATCAGCCCCAGCATTTT. This codes for CASSLDGGQGDYQPQHF.

The chain combines TRBV19 with TRBJ1-3, with D hard to call. The V gene's germline CDR1 is LNHDA and CDR2 SQIVND (reference sequence). V dropped 6 bases and J dropped 0 bases, with 12 bases sitting between them. CDR3 size: 15 residues. The CDR3 protein is CASSLGRSSGNTIYF. Here the CDR3 DNA reads TGTGCCAGTAGCCTCGGACGGAGCTCTGGAAACACCATATATTTT.

The chain recombines TRBV2 with TRBJ2-1; D is undetermined. V shed 10 bases and J shed 6 bases, with 10 bases lying between them. This CDR3 contains 11 residues. Germline CDR1 SNHLY, CDR2 FYNNEI. The CDR3 region is CATTLVNEQFF. CDR3 sequence (DNA): TGTGCCACGACCTTGGTCAATGAGCAGTTCTTC.